This TCR beta chain was captured by sequencing in a study of cytomegalovirus exposure and HLA in healthy donors. About this clone: Its matching antigen is unknown.

There are 15 residues in the CDR3. V was clipped by 2 bases and J by 3 bases; unmatched bases: 6. CDR1 SNHLY and CDR2 FYNNEI come from the germline V gene. Study conclusions and caveats: Later analysis associated a missense DCLRE1C variant with TCR beta V- and J-gene trimming.

The PCR made use of 60 Vbeta and 13 Jbeta primers. Profiled with immunoSEQ multiplex PCR; TCRdb holds only in-frame clones, not every one. The table records about 190,000 clones, around 87% of them present only once. What was sequenced was PBMCs. V usage is TRBV2 and J usage is TRBJ2-7; TRBD1 matches 8 bases. The clonotype comes from a woman aged 18-30 years in good health and CMV-seronegative. The CDR3 loop is CASSEMAGGIYEQYF. CDR3 sequence (DNA): TGTGCCAGCAGTGAAATGGCAGGGGGCATCTACGAGCAGTACTTC.